This note documents a single T cell receptor (beta chain) sequence. Source study methods: Amplification from reference gene primers served as the basis for estimated nucleated cell counts. Profiled with immunoSEQ multiplex PCR; TCRdb holds only in-frame clones, not every one. That table supplies the V and J calls and clone size; D and trimming were determined from the DNA. This repertoire shows 150,000 to 200,000 clones, roughly nine tenths found once; its top ten account for 18%. This sample is drawn from a study of blood T cell repertoires in COVID-19. Study details: T cells, B-cell-depleted T cells, or PBMCs provided the cDNA or gDNA that served as material.

The V gene's germline CDR1 is SGHVS and CDR2 FQNEAQ. There are 15 residues in the CDR3. V was trimmed by 5 bases and J by 7 bases, leaving 18 bases between them. The clonotype comes from a man aged 55 to 70 with active or convalescent COVID-19. The chain employs TRBV7-8 and TRBJ2-1, with a weak D call TRBD1 (5 bases). Sequencing was performed on peripheral blood. The CDR3 bases are TGTGCCAGCAGCCTAGAAGGGGCCGGTAGGAATGAGCAGTTCTTC. Its translation: CASSLEGAGRNEQFF.